The 24 T cell receptor beta chains below come from one sample, sequenced in a study of blood T cell repertoires in COVID-19. Assay used: immunoSEQ multiplex PCR; TCRdb lists only in-frame clones, some missing. This sample yields roughly 250,000 clones, of which approximately 83% are seen a single time; around 2% belongs to the top ten. Specimen: PBMCs or T cells enriched from blood (not recorded which). The source of these receptors is a woman between 50 and 59 years old who had recovered from COVID-19.

The rearrangement uses TRBV2 and TRBJ1-1; D is possibly TRBD1 (5 bases). V gave up 3 bases and J gave up 1 base, with 12 bases separating them. This CDR3 has 15 residues. Looked up from germline, CDR1 is SNHLY and CDR2 is FYNNEI. DNA of the CDR3: TGTGCCAGCAGTGAGACCCTCACAGGGAACACTGAAGCTTTCTTT. Its translation: CASSETLTGNTEAFF.

CDR3 sequence: CASSQERLANNEQFF. DNA for the CDR3: TGTGCCAGCAGCCAAGAGAGACTAGCGAACAATGAGCAGTTCTTC. The chain recombines TRBV4-2 with TRBJ2-1; 8 bases line up with TRBD2. CDR3 size: 15 residues. The ends lost 0 bases at V and 5 bases at J; junction bases unmatched: 3. Germline CDR1 and CDR2: LGHNA and YNFKEQ.

CDR3 region: CASSIRLAMGPYEQYF. CDR3 coding DNA: TGTGCCAGCAGCATCAGACTAGCGATGGGACCCTACGAGCAGTACTTC. This rearrangement joins TRBV5-4 to TRBJ2-7, with 8 bases matching TRBD2. The CDR3 covers 16 residues. V was pared by 4 bases and J by 2 bases, with 11 bases of the junction left unmatched. Germline values: CDR1 SGHNT, CDR2 YYREEE (reference sequence).

The chain recombines TRBV5-1 with TRBJ2-1; D perhaps matches TRBD2 (6 bases). Trimming removed 4 bases at V and 9 bases at J, with 14 bases between. The CDR3 runs to 13 residues. Germline V CDR1 and CDR2: SGHRS, YFSETQ. The CDR3 reads CASSPRLEGEQFF. In nucleotides, the CDR3 is TGCGCCAGCAGCCCTCGACTAGAGGGTGAGCAGTTCTTC.

The CDR3, as DNA: TGTGCCAGCAGACCAGACAGGGCCTATGGCTACACCTTC. Residues: CASRPDRAYGYTF. The chain uses TRBV12-3 or TRBV12-4 and TRBJ1-2, with 7 positions matching TRBD1. This CDR3 comprises 13 residues. V was clipped by 6 bases and J by 4 bases; unmatched bases: 5.

The CDR3: CASSPIDSTGNTIYF. As DNA, the CDR3 is TGTGCCAGCAGTCCAATAGACAGTACTGGAAACACCATATATTTT. This chain joins TRBV6-5 and TRBJ1-3; a possible D gene is TRBD1 (5 bases). CDR1 and CDR2 (germline): MNHEY, SVGAGI. This CDR3 is built from 15 residues. Trimming stripped 5 bases from V and 2 bases from J, with 13 bases between.

This chain links TRBV5-1 with TRBJ2-2; 7 bases agree with TRBD1. Germline V lookup: CDR1 SGHRS, CDR2 YFSETQ. The CDR3 extends over 14 amino acids. V gave up 4 bases and J gave up 1 base; unmatched junction bases: 1. The CDR3 loop is CASSRTGNTGELFF. The CDR3 DNA is TGCGCCAGCAGCCGGACAGGGAACACCGGGGAGCTGTTTTTT.

The rearrangement uses TRBV24-1 and TRBJ1-1, with a possible D match to TRBD1 (6 bases). V was pared by 4 bases and J by 1 base, with 12 bases between. The CDR3 consists of 15 residues. The germline V gene encodes CDR1 KGHDR and CDR2 SFDVKD. The CDR3 here is CATSDPRTANTEAFF. The DNA of the CDR3 is TGTGCCACCAGTGACCCCCGGACAGCGAACACTGAAGCTTTCTTT.

The CDR3 DNA sequence: TGCGCCAGCAGCCAATCTAGCGGCCGGGCCTCCTACAATGAGCAGTTCTTC. Translation: CASSQSSGRASYNEQFF. The chain is built from TRBV4-1 and TRBJ2-1; 7 bases map to TRBD2. Germline assignment: CDR1 MGHRA and CDR2 YSYEKL. V was pared by 2 bases and J by 0 bases, with 7 bases of the junction left unmatched. CDR3 length equals 17 residues.

The chain couples TRBV7-9 to TRBJ2-7; the match to TRBD1 covers 11 bases. This CDR3 contains 15 residues. Germline V gene lookup returns CDR1 SEHNR and CDR2 FQNEAQ (reference sequence). V gave up 5 bases and J gave up 4 bases; unmatched junction bases: 7. CDR3 protein: CASSPGTGGVYEQYF. The DNA of the CDR3 is TGTGCCAGCAGCCCAGGGACAGGGGGTGTTTACGAGCAGTACTTC.

In this sample, this clone turned up a few times. This chain connects TRBV28 to TRBJ2-7; TRBD2 agrees at 9 bases. CDR3 size: 15 residues. V dropped 4 bases and J dropped 7; count of bases not matched to a gene: 11. Looked up from germline, CDR1 is MDHEN and CDR2 is SYDVKM. The CDR3 spells CASSSWSSGIGEQYF. The CDR3 DNA reads TGTGCCAGCAGTTCTTGGTCTAGCGGGATAGGAGAGCAGTACTTC.

The rearrangement joins TRBV2 to TRBJ2-5; D possibly corresponds to TRBD1 (6 bases). CDR1 SNHLY and CDR2 FYNNEI come from the germline V gene. The V gene lost 4 bases and the J gene lost 4 bases, with 13 bases spanning the gap. This CDR3 is 14 amino acids long. CDR3 protein: CASSVYRVIETQYF. In DNA, the CDR3 is TGTGCCAGCAGTGTTTACAGGGTAATAGAGACCCAGTACTTC.

In regard to this clone: Other DNA sequences within the sample encode an identical CDR3. This sequence joins TRBV28 and TRBJ1-2, with 8 bases lining up with TRBD1. CDR3 length equals 13 residues. Germline V gene lookup returns CDR1 MDHEN and CDR2 SYDVKM. V gave up 2 bases and J gave up 7 bases; unmatched junction bases: 3. The CDR3 spells CASSLGQGIGYTF. DNA of the CDR3: TGTGCCAGCAGTTTAGGACAGGGCATTGGCTACACCTTC.

CDR3 nucleotides: TGTGCCAGCAGTTTGGGGGGATGGGGAACAAGCTCCTATAATTCACCCCTCCACTTT. Its translation: CASSLGGWGTSSYNSPLHF. The rearrangement joins TRBV27 to TRBJ1-6, with D possibly matching TRBD1 (5 bases). The CDR3 runs 19 residues. Germline assignment: CDR1 MNHEY and CDR2 SMNVEV (reference sequence). The germline V and J ends were trimmed by 3 bases and 0 bases, with 18 bases remaining between them.

J is TRBJ2-1 and V is TRBV3-1 (or the pseudogene TRBV3-2), with 8 bases fitting TRBD2. The J segment lost 2 bases and the V segment lost 4 bases, leaving 7 bases of the junction unmatched. The length of the CDR3 is 16 residues. CDR1 and CDR2 from the germline V gene are LGHDT and YNNKEL (reference sequence). In DNA form, the CDR3 reads TGTGCCAGCAGCCCACCCCCGGGGGGGGCCTACAATGAGCAGTTCTTC. Protein product: CASSPPPGGAYNEQFF.

The chain employs TRBV10-3 and TRBJ1-6, with a possible D match to TRBD1 (6 bases). V lost 7 bases to trimming and J lost 7 bases, with 11 bases between them. This CDR3 comprises 13 residues. Germline V CDR1 and CDR2: ENHRY, SYGVKD. The CDR3: CAIKMDSNSPLHF. In DNA, the CDR3 is TGTGCCATCAAGATGGACAGCAATTCACCCCTCCACTTT.

This sequence joins TRBV19 and TRBJ1-5; TRBD1 matches at 8 bases. CDR1 LNHDA and CDR2 SQIVND come from the germline V gene (reference sequence). Unmatched junction bases numbered 7, after V lost 5 bases and J lost 1 base. This CDR3 region has 16 residues. The CDR3 spells CASSDRQGASNQPQHF. DNA of the CDR3: TGTGCCAGTAGTGACCGGCAGGGGGCGAGCAATCAGCCCCAGCATTTT.

The rearrangement uses TRBV5-1 and TRBJ2-7; 7 bases align to TRBD2. Germline CDR1 SGHRS, CDR2 YFSETQ. After removal of 3 bases from V and 0 bases from J, the junction contained 6 bases not matched to a gene. The CDR3 runs to 15 residues. CDR3 bases: TGCGCCAGCAGCTGGGGGGGAACCTCCTCCTACGAGCAGTACTTC. This sequence encodes CASSWGGTSSYEQYF.

V is TRBV28 and J is TRBJ2-1; TRBD2 aligns across 12 bases. The trim removed 5 bases at V and 12 bases at J, leaving 8 bases unmatched. The germline gives CDR1 MDHEN, CDR2 SYDVKM. CDR3 size: 14 residues. CDR3 residues: CASSPSGLAGRQFF. The CDR3 DNA reads TGTGCCAGCAGTCCATCGGGACTAGCGGGTCGGCAGTTCTTC. Looking up the rest from reference TRBV28 and TRBJ2-1 gives the full variable domain: DVKVTQSSRYLVKRTGEKVFLECVQDMDHENMFWYRQDPGLGLRLIYFSYDVKMKEKGDIPEGYSVSREKKERFSLILESASTNQTSMYLCASSPSGLAGRQFFGPGTRLTVL.

This chain uses TRBV28 with TRBJ1-3, with D hard to call. Germline loops: CDR1 MDHEN, CDR2 SYDVKM. CDR3 length equals 12 residues. Trimming took 7 bases from V and 2 from J, leaving 6 bases between them. The chain's CDR3 is CASTDPGNTIYF. In DNA, the CDR3 is TGTGCCAGCACAGATCCTGGAAACACCATATATTTT.

The chain combines TRBV4-2 with TRBJ2-5; 11 nucleotides align to TRBD2. Germline CDR1 LGHNA, CDR2 YNFKEQ. V shed 0 bases, J shed 7 bases, and the junction held 13 bases outside the gene matches. This CDR3 region has 18 residues. CDR3 sequence: CASSQEGTLAGGWGTQYF. CDR3 coding DNA: TGTGCCAGCAGCCAAGAAGGTACCCTAGCGGGAGGTTGGGGGACCCAGTACTTC.

The V and J genes are TRBV15 and TRBJ2-3; D is possibly TRBD1 (5 bases). The CDR3 runs to 17 residues. V lost 2 bases to trimming and J lost 2 bases, with 17 bases between them. Per germline, CDR1 LNHNV and CDR2 YYDKDF (reference sequence). The CDR3 DNA follows: TGTGCCACCAGCAGAAATTCGGCAGGGTTTTTCACAGATACGCAGTATTTT. Its protein product is CATSRNSAGFFTDTQYF. Full variable domain (missing parts from reference TRBV15 and TRBJ2-3): DAMVIQNPRYQVTQFGKPVTLSCSQTLNHNVMYWYQQKSSQAPKLLFHYYDKDFNNEADTPDNFQSRRPNTSFCFLDIRSPGLGDTAMYLCATSRNSAGFFTDTQYFGPGTRLTVL.

This chain connects TRBV5-6 to TRBJ1-1; 9 nucleotides line up with TRBD1. Germline V lookup: CDR1 SGHDT, CDR2 YYEEEE. The CDR3 totals 15 residues. J was trimmed by 3 bases and V by 5 bases; bases with no gene match: 8. This CDR3 reads CASSGDREGDTEAFF. The DNA of the CDR3 is TGTGCCAGCAGTGGGGACAGGGAGGGTGACACTGAAGCTTTCTTT.

This chain joins TRBV14 and TRBJ2-3, with D possibly matching TRBD2 (6 bases). CDR1 and CDR2 (germline): SGHDN, FVKESK. This CDR3 is built from 15 residues. The V end lost 1 base, the J end lost 5 bases, and 13 bases lay between the germline ends. CDR3 in DNA: TGTGCCAGCAGCCAAGGAGTCGGGAGAGGAGATACGCAGTATTTT. Its translation: CASSQGVGRGDTQYF.